What follows are 29 T cell receptor beta chains derived from one specimen sequenced in a study of radiation and T cells in renal cell carcinoma (dated by TCRdb to about 2020). Library method: the immunoSEQ multiplex PCR assay. What TCRdb holds here is the immuneACCESS table cut down to in-frame rearrangements. Part of the clones is not present; checked against another copy, under half of the missing clones reflect an unresolved V gene, and the others are unexplained. This sample has about 150,000 clones in its table, and approximately 90% of those were observed once. In total, the top ten clones hold around 4% of the sample. The time point label for this specimen denotes: baseline pretreatment blood. The sample's treatment or condition, from its label and the paper: 15 Gy SBRT to primary tumor, nephrectomy 4 weeks later. Sequenced here: blood, sampled from a patient whose treatment included radiotherapy and nephrectomy. The receptors come from a woman in her 70s with renal cell carcinoma.

V is TRBV7-2 and J is TRBJ2-5; D not resolved. The germline CDR1 and CDR2 sequences are SGHTA and FQGNSA. CDR3 length: 13 residues. The germline V and J ends were trimmed by 3 bases and 5 bases, with 10 bases remaining between them. CDR3 in amino acids: CASSFGVLETQYF. The DNA of the CDR3 is TGTGCCAGCAGCTTTGGGGTTCTGGAGACCCAGTACTTC.

The CDR3 protein is CAWSASRVNEQYF. The CDR3 nucleotides are TGTGCCTGGAGTGCGTCGCGAGTAAACGAGCAGTACTTC. The rearrangement links TRBV30 to TRBJ2-7, with D unclear. The ends were cut back, 1 base at V and 5 bases at J, with 12 bases in the middle. Per the germline V gene, CDR1 is GTSNPN and CDR2 is SVGIG (reference sequence). The CDR3 covers 13 residues.

The chain combines TRBV5-1 with TRBJ2-5, with D uncertain. V was shortened by 1 base and J by 1 base, with 5 bases between the two germline ends. This CDR3 region has 13 residues. The V gene's germline CDR1 is SGHRS and CDR2 YFSETQ. The CDR3 protein is CASSLQPQETQYF. For the CDR3, the DNA is TGCGCCAGCAGCTTGCAACCCCAAGAGACCCAGTACTTC.

This clone was recorded a few times. The V gene is TRBV5-1, the J gene TRBJ1-1, with a possible D match to TRBD1 (5 bases). The CDR3 spans 15 residues. V shed 4 bases and J shed 0 bases, with 13 bases lying between them. Germline V gene data show CDR1 as SGHRS and CDR2 as YFSETQ. The CDR3 protein is CASSQSGRLNTEAFF. For the CDR3, the DNA is TGCGCCAGCAGCCAGTCGGGGCGTTTGAACACTGAAGCTTTCTTT.

V gene TRBV4-3 combines with J gene TRBJ1-6, with a tentative D call TRBD1 (5 bases). The germline V gene has CDR1 LGHNA and CDR2 YSLEER. Trimming pared 2 bases from V and 5 bases from J, leaving 16 bases between. This CDR3 region has 17 residues. The CDR3 coding sequence is TGCGCCAGCAGCCAAAAAACGGGGGGGGTAAATAATTCACCCCTCCACTTT. Its translation is CASSQKTGGVNNSPLHF.

This rearrangement joins TRBV29-1 to TRBJ1-3; D unclear. The V end lost 4 bases, the J end lost 4 bases, and 14 bases lay between the germline ends. Looked up from germline, CDR1 is SQVTM and CDR2 is ANQGSEA. The CDR3 consists of 14 residues. The CDR3 protein is CSVATSVMGNTIYF. The CDR3 DNA is TGCAGCGTTGCGACAAGTGTGATGGGAAACACCATATATTTT. The entire variable domain, with the rest obtained from reference TRBV29-1 and TRBJ1-3, is as follows: SAVISQKPSRDICQRGTSLTIQCQVDSQVTMMFWYRQQPGQSLTLIATANQGSEATYESGFVIDKFPISRPNLTFSTLTVSNMSPEDSSIYLCSVATSVMGNTIYFGEGSWLTVV.

The table lists this clone with a few counts. The chain joins TRBV28 to TRBJ1-5; 8 bases match TRBD1. The germline gives CDR1 MDHEN, CDR2 SYDVKM. This CDR3 is 17 amino acids long. Trimming removed 5 bases from V and 3 bases from J; junction bases left unmatched: 12. CDR3 amino acids: CASSPWTGTGNNQPQHF. As DNA, the CDR3 is TGTGCCAGCAGTCCCTGGACAGGGACCGGGAACAATCAGCCCCAGCATTTT.

This clone occurred a few times. The rearrangement uses TRBV28 and TRBJ1-4; a weak D match, TRBD1 (6 bases). This CDR3 spans 12 amino acids. V was trimmed by 5 bases and J by 8 bases, leaving 9 bases between them. From germline, CDR1 is MDHEN and CDR2 SYDVKM. For the CDR3, the DNA is TGTGCCAGCAGTACAGGGCTCGAAAAACTGTTTTTT. Residues: CASSTGLEKLFF.

Concerning this clone itself: Distinct nucleotide sequences in the sample also encode this CDR3. The CDR3 bases are TGCGCCAGCAGCCAAGAGCAGGGCCTGGGGAATTCACCCCTCCACTTT. Protein: CASSQEQGLGNSPLHF. The chain recombines TRBV4-1 with TRBJ1-6; TRBD1 might be the D (5 bases). CDR1 and CDR2 from the germline V gene are MGHRA and YSYEKL. V gave up 0 bases and J gave up 7 bases, with 13 bases separating them. The CDR3 contains 16 residues.

On this clone itself: One end of the junction is discordant with germline, which a read error may explain. The genes are TRBV28 and TRBJ1-2; TRBD1 is a possible D gene (5 bases). Germline V gene data show CDR1 as MDHEN and CDR2 as SYDVKM. This CDR3 comprises 13 residues. The CDR3 protein is CASSSRGTRANSF. CDR3 in DNA: TGTGCCAGCAGTTCCCGCGGGACCCGCGCGAACTCGTTC.

The chain has TRBV15 and TRBJ2-7; D is uncertain. In germline, CDR1 is LNHNV, CDR2 YYDKDF (reference sequence). This CDR3 is 15 amino acids long. V lost 0 bases and J lost 5, with 14 bases in between. CDR3 coding DNA: TGTGCCACCAGCAGAGATGGAACGGCCTCGGACGAGCAGTACTTC. Residues: CATSRDGTASDEQYF.

The CDR3 loop reads CASSSGQGALRGTDTQYF. The CDR3 nucleotides read TGCGCCAGCAGCTCCGGACAGGGGGCCCTTCGGGGCACAGATACGCAGTATTTT. The chain employs TRBV5-1 and TRBJ2-3, with 11 bases lining up with TRBD1. Germline assignment: CDR1 SGHRS and CDR2 YFSETQ. The CDR3 sequence is 18 residues long. The junction had 10 bases not matched to a gene; V was cut back by 3 bases and J by 1 base.

This chain joins TRBV7-9 and TRBJ1-2, with D possibly matching TRBD1 (6 bases). The CDR3 runs to 12 residues. Trimming removed 5 bases from V and 8 bases from J, with 12 bases in between. Germline-derived CDR1 and CDR2 are SEHNR and FQNEAQ (reference sequence). The CDR3 DNA follows: TGTGCCAGCAGCAGGGGGGCGTCGGGCTACACCTTC. This gives the protein CASSRGASGYTF.

The chain couples TRBV9 to TRBJ2-3, with D possibly TRBD1 on 5 matching bases. Trimming removed 2 bases from V and 8 bases from J, with 18 bases in between. Germline V lookup: CDR1 SGDLS, CDR2 YYNGEE. The CDR3 contains 15 residues. CDR3 nucleotide sequence: TGTGCCAGCAGCGTGGGTGGGGCCAATCAGCGTACGCAGTATTTT. This codes for CASSVGGANQRTQYF.

The chain uses TRBV18 and TRBJ2-5; 9 bases align to TRBD1. Gene TRBJ2-7 matches the end of the DNA better, so the J call may be wrong. Germline-derived CDR1 and CDR2 are KGHSH and LQKENI. The CDR3 spans 17 residues. CDR3 sequence reads: CASSPGQGSHRAYEQYF. The CDR3 region has the DNA TGTGCCAGCTCACCGGGACAGGGTTCCCACCGAGCCTACGAGCAGTACTTC.

The chain has TRBV7-3 and TRBJ1-2; maybe TRBD1 (5 bases). The CDR3 loop spans 15 amino acids. V was clipped by 0 bases and J by 4 bases, with 12 bases between them. CDR1 is SGHTA and CDR2 is FQGTGA in the germline V gene. CDR3 amino acids: CASSLTGGGPYGYTF. The DNA for the CDR3 is TGTGCCAGCAGCTTAACCGGGGGTGGGCCCTATGGCTACACCTTC.

The CDR3 DNA reads TGTGCCAGCAGCCGGGGGTTCAGGGGGCGGGATCAGCCCCAGCATTTT. As protein: CASSRGFRGRDQPQHF. The V and J genes are TRBV7-2 and TRBJ1-5; TRBD1 agrees at 8 bases. The germline gives CDR1 SGHTA, CDR2 FQGNSA. Trimming at V came to 5 bases and at J to 5 bases, leaving 11 bases not matched to a gene. CDR3 length: 16 residues. Complete variable domain (other parts from reference TRBV7-2 and TRBJ1-5): GAGVSQSPSNKVTEKGKDVELRCDPISGHTALYWYRQSLGQGLEFLIYFQGNSAPDKSGLPSDRFSAERTGGSVSTLTIQRTQQEDSAVYLCASSRGFRGRDQPQHFGDGTRLSIL.

The chain carries TRBV19 and TRBJ2-3; D not certain. The CDR3 extends over 13 amino acids. The germline V gene encodes CDR1 LNHDA and CDR2 SQIVND (reference sequence). V lost 5 bases and J 7 bases, leaving 13 bases between the germline ends. CDR3 nucleotide sequence: TGTGCCAGTAGTCTGGACCTGATAAATACGCAGTATTTT. Protein product: CASSLDLINTQYF.

J is TRBJ2-5 and V is TRBV19, with unresolved D. The germline gives CDR1 LNHDA, CDR2 SQIVND (reference sequence). Trimming cost V 1 base and J 3 bases, with 3 bases left between them. This CDR3 spans 12 amino acids. CDR3 residues: CASSIGKETQYF. The CDR3 DNA reads as TGTGCCAGTAGTATAGGGAAAGAGACCCAGTACTTC.

The chain recombines TRBV6-1 with TRBJ1-2, with D uncertain. Germline V gene data show CDR1 as MNHNS and CDR2 as SASEGT. Trimming shortened V by 1 base and J by 5 bases, and 14 bases separated the two germline ends. The CDR3 totals 15 residues. CDR3 nucleotide sequence: TGTGCCAGCAGTGAAGGGTCACCCAGGCGGTATGGCTACACCTTC. This sequence encodes CASSEGSPRRYGYTF.

The V and J genes are TRBV4-3 and TRBJ2-7; a weak D match, TRBD1 (5 bases). This CDR3 has 14 amino acids. Per germline, CDR1 LGHNA and CDR2 YSLEER. Trimming left V 0 bases short and J 3 bases short, with 9 bases between. The CDR3 sequence: CASSQERGYYEQYF. As DNA, the CDR3 is TGCGCCAGCAGCCAAGAAAGGGGCTACTACGAGCAGTACTTC.

The genes are TRBV19 and TRBJ2-5; D is tentatively TRBD1 or TRBD2 (5 bases each). Per germline, CDR1 LNHDA and CDR2 SQIVND (reference sequence). The CDR3 consists of 15 residues. V was clipped by 3 bases and J by 2 bases, with 13 bases between them. The CDR3 DNA follows: TGTGCCAGTAGTATTTACCGGGGCCTTCAAGAGACCCAGTACTTC. Amino acids: CASSIYRGLQETQYF.

The chain links TRBV7-2 to TRBJ2-5, with D uncertain. CDR3 length: 15 amino acids. The V gene lost 1 base and the J gene lost 4 bases, with 13 bases spanning the gap. Germline values: CDR1 SGHTA, CDR2 FQGNSA. The CDR3 DNA is TGTGCCAGCAGCTTAGTGGCATCAGTTGTAGAGACCCAGTACTTC. Translated: CASSLVASVVETQYF.

This clone has only one observation. This chain connects TRBV30 to TRBJ1-5; D unclear. From germline, CDR1 is GTSNPN and CDR2 SVGIG (reference sequence). The germline V and J ends were trimmed by 0 bases and 2 bases, with 11 bases remaining between them. The length of the CDR3 is 15 residues. The CDR3 is CAWSVGGAGNQPQHF. CDR3 in DNA: TGTGCCTGGAGTGTCGGAGGTGCCGGCAATCAGCCCCAGCATTTT.

The DNA of the CDR3 is TGTGCCAGTAGTATCACCGGACAGGGGGCGTATGGCTACACCTTC. Translation gives CASSITGQGAYGYTF. This chain uses TRBV19 with TRBJ1-2; 11 nucleotides match TRBD1. J gave up 5 bases and V 3 bases, and 5 bases lay outside the gene matches. CDR1 is LNHDA, CDR2 SQIVND, per germline (reference sequence). The CDR3 totals 15 residues.

The chain links TRBV18 to TRBJ2-5, with D possibly matching TRBD1 (6 bases). The germline V gene encodes CDR1 KGHSH and CDR2 LQKENI. The germline V and J ends were trimmed by 3 bases and 2 bases, with 13 bases remaining between them. The length of the CDR3 is 15 residues. The CDR3 spells CASSPPGGRQETQYF. The DNA of the CDR3 is TGTGCCAGCTCACCCCCTGGGGGCAGGCAAGAGACCCAGTACTTC.

The chain couples TRBV9 to TRBJ1-1; D is unclear. Germline CDR1 and CDR2: SGDLS and YYNGEE. V was clipped by 4 bases and J by 0 bases, with 13 bases between them. The CDR3 runs to 15 residues. The DNA of the CDR3 is TGTGCCAGCAGCACATTCGACCGTTTGAACACTGAAGCTTTCTTT. Translation: CASSTFDRLNTEAFF.

This clone has only a few counts. This chain joins TRBV11-3 and TRBJ1-1; D unresolved. Trimming pared 0 bases from V and 8 bases from J, leaving 10 bases between. CDR1 and CDR2 (germline): SGHNT, YENEEA. The CDR3 spans 13 residues. CDR3 in DNA: TGTGCCAGCAGCTTAGATGTGCGCACCGAAGCTTTCTTT. This sequence encodes CASSLDVRTEAFF.

The genes are TRBV5-1 and TRBJ1-5; 8 positions agree with TRBD1. Germline-derived CDR1 and CDR2 are SGHRS and YFSETQ. The CDR3 is 15 residues long. Losses at the gene ends were 4 bases for V and 0 bases for J; bases not matched to a gene: 3. The CDR3 sequence: CASSTGQGSNQPQHF. For the CDR3, the DNA is TGCGCCAGCAGCACAGGACAGGGTAGCAATCAGCCCCAGCATTTT.